This TCR beta chain was found in a study of CD8+CD57+ T cells in acquired aplastic anemia. Background on the study: Across the sorted CD4+ and CD8+ cells, DNA amounts averaged approximately 3 ug. Findings of the study overall: The same twenty-nine CD8+ CDR3 sequences occurred in patients and in controls.

Patients picked for sequencing had shown CD8+CD57+ cell expansion detected by flow cytometry. All participating patients were living with severe acquired aplastic anemia. Therapy had not been given to patients before blood sampling. A note on this clonotype: Its antigen is as yet unknown. At one end the junction does not follow the germline gene, possibly because of a read error.

CDR1 SGHTA and CDR2 FQGNSA come from the germline V gene. This CDR3 region has 14 residues. Profiling of TCR beta VDJ combinations and CDR3 sequences used genomic DNA as template. Each CDR3 protein gets one entry after TCRdb re-called the reads with MiXCR. The sample includes fewer than 300,000 distinct CDR3 sequences, around 82% seen only once; the top ten take approximately 42%. The TCR comes from a human donor with aplastic anemia. Sequenced input: sorted CD4+, CD8+, or CD8+CD57+ T cells (not recorded which) from PBMCs. The chain recombines TRBV7-2 with TRBJ2-3, with D tentatively TRBD2 (6 bases). The CDR3 nucleotides are TGTGCCAGCAGCTCAGTGGGCGGGGCCCGTACGCAGAATTTT. Its translation is CASSSVGGARTQNF.